This T cell receptor (beta chain) comes out of a study of breast tumors, draining lymph nodes, adjacent tissues. This clonotype was recorded only once. Its antigen is as yet unknown. A single record per CDR3 protein comes from TCRdb applying MiXCR to the multiplex PCR reads. The table has some 97,000 distinct CDR3 sequences, around 21% seen once; the top ten hold under 1.5%. Samples came from axillary lymph nodes draining the breast cancer. The CDR3 is made up of 13 amino acids. With 0 bases removed from V and 1 base from J, the gap between germline ends came to 4 bases. Germline CDR1 is SGHRS and CDR2 is YFSETQ. General study points: Findings are consistent with lymph node origin and intratumoral expansion of most tumor T cells.

The TCR comes from a female donor with breast cancer. Some clones in this sample may be carry-over from other donors' samples. The specimen was axillary lymph node tissue. V usage is TRBV5-1 and J usage is TRBJ1-1; D remains ambiguous. CDR3 protein: CASSLESNTEAFF. CDR3 sequence (DNA): TGCGCCAGCAGCTTGGAGTCGAACACTGAAGCTTTCTTT.